These 5 T cell receptor beta chains share one sample of origin, sequenced in a study of human T cells and chemical hapten exposure (dated by TCRdb to the early 2020s). Library creation used RACE. Sequenced using a NextSeq 500. Clones were called with MiXCR by TCRdb after fastp trimmed the public reads at Q25, and only in-frame beta chains were retained. CDR3 protein sequences are deduplicated, and each keeps its most common genes and DNA. Within this sample are some 380,000 distinct CDR3 sequences, with approximately 4.4% of them counted one time only. About 2.1% of the sample lies in the top ten. In the paper's terms, the time point label means: patch test 1, 2 weeks after DPC sensitization. The meaning of the sample's treatment or condition label: therapeutic diphenylcyclopropenone sensitization with weekly scalp DPC. Source: whole blood, taken in connection with sensitization to the hapten diphenylcyclopropenone (DPC). The receptors come from a woman in her fifties or sixties with alopecia areata. Some clones in this sample may be carry-over from other donors' samples.

In this sample, this clonotype turned up many times. The CDR3 region is CSVAKGQETQYF. CDR3 in DNA: TGCAGCGTTGCGAAGGGACAAGAGACCCAGTACTTC. The chain combines TRBV29-1 with TRBJ2-5; D gene ambiguous. CDR1 and CDR2 (germline): SQVTM, ANQGSEA. The CDR3 runs to 12 residues. The ends were cut back, 4 bases at V and 2 bases at J, with 8 bases in the middle. Full variable domain (remainder filled in from reference TRBV29-1 and TRBJ2-5): SAVISQKPSRDICQRGTSLTIQCQVDSQVTMMFWYRQQPGQSLTLIATANQGSEATYESGFVIDKFPISRPNLTFSTLTVSNMSPEDSSIYLCSVAKGQETQYFGPGTRLLVL.

Points on this clonotype: A much larger clone lies a single base off, so this may be a read error. The chain is built from TRBV12-3 or TRBV12-4 and TRBJ2-7; 8 nucleotides line up with TRBD2. Trimming removed 1 base from V and 2 bases from J; junction bases left unmatched: 7. The CDR3 is 16 residues long. The DNA for the CDR3 is TGTGCCAGCAGTTTAGTCAGCGGGAGACGGGCCTACGAGCAGTACTTC. Translation gives CASSLVSGRRAYEQYF.

This clonotype was counted at least ten times. The chain links TRBV9 to TRBJ1-2; TRBD1 is a possible D gene (5 bases). Germline values: CDR1 SGDLS, CDR2 YYNGEE. The CDR3 is 15 amino acids. V lost 7 bases and J 4 bases, leaving 20 bases between the germline ends. CDR3 coding DNA: TGTGCCAGCTGGGGCCCGGGGAGAGTAGGCTATGGCTACACCTTC. Residues: CASWGPGRVGYGYTF.

The J gene is TRBJ2-7, the V gene TRBV5-1, with D unclear. Germline CDR1 reads SGHRS; CDR2 reads YFSETQ. This CDR3 spans 14 amino acids. Trimming stripped 3 bases from V and 3 bases from J, with 13 bases between. CDR3 in amino acids: CASSSSAMSYEQYF. The CDR3 region has the DNA TGCGCCAGCAGCTCCTCCGCCATGAGCTACGAGCAGTACTTC.

This clonotype was observed many times. The chain employs TRBV20-1 and TRBJ2-7; D perhaps matches TRBD1 (5 bases). CDR1 DFQATT and CDR2 SNEGSKA come from the germline V gene (reference sequence). V dropped 4 bases and J dropped 3 bases, with 7 bases sitting between them. CDR3 length: 11 amino acids. CDR3 residues: CSANRNYEQYF. The CDR3 region has the DNA TGCAGTGCTAACAGGAACTACGAGCAGTACTTC.